This T cell receptor beta chain stems from a study of cytomegalovirus exposure and HLA in healthy donors. The CDR3 has 15 residues. The junction had 1 base not matched to a gene; V was cut back by 2 bases and J by 5 bases. Germline assignment: CDR1 SGHNT and CDR2 YYREEE (reference sequence). PCR was performed using 60 Vbeta and 13 Jbeta primers. Measured with immunoSEQ multiplex PCR; TCRdb has only the in-frame clones, and not every one. There are about 150,000 clones in the sample; less than 80% occur only once, and about 6.5% lies in the top ten. As regards this clone: Its antigen is as yet unknown.

Study observations and caveats: Upon later analysis, HLA-associated TCR beta chains proved more clonally expanded than other, equally common chains. Accurate predictions that matched the HLA-A and HLA-B alleles of most subjects were reportedly made from TCR beta sequences.

Sequencing used PBMCs. The sequence derives from a middle-aged man in good health and CMV-seropositive. This sequence joins TRBV5-4 and TRBJ2-2; TRBD2 aligns across 12 bases. CDR3 bases: TGTGCCAGCAGCTTTCTAGCGGGAGGGACCGGGGAGCTGTTTTTT. Residues: CASSFLAGGTGELFF.